This passage covers 9 T cell receptor beta chains from one sample sequenced in a study of tumor and adjacent non-tumor tissue in lung cancer. The library came from three nested PCR rounds adapted from ARM-PCR protocols. TCRdb itself ran the multiplex PCR reads through MiXCR, one entry per CDR3 protein. The data contain roughly 200,000 distinct CDR3 sequences, 70% to 75% of them singletons. No cell sorting was done before RNA was extracted from the tissue. Sequenced sample: lung tumor tissue. These receptors all stem from a man aged 60 to 69 with non-small cell lung cancer.

This clonotype was found once. A clone one base away is much larger, so this may be a read error. Written as DNA, the CDR3 is TGCAGCGTCCAAAGCGGGGGGACTAACACCGGGGAGCTGGTTTTT. It yields the protein CSVQSGGTNTGELVF. The chain uses TRBV29-1 and TRBJ2-2; 9 nucleotides match TRBD2. The CDR3 runs to 15 residues. The V gene's germline CDR1 is SQVTM and CDR2 ANQGSEA.

The chain employs TRBV6-2 or TRBV6-3 and TRBJ1-1; D is unclear. V lost 0 bases, J lost 3 bases, and 8 bases lay in between. The germline gives CDR1 MNHEY, CDR2 SVGEGT. This CDR3 contains 14 residues. In DNA, the CDR3 is TGTGCCAGCAGTTACTCCGGGAGCTACACTGAAGCTTTCTTT. It encodes CASSYSGSYTEAFF.

With respect to this clonotype: This CDR3 is missing its conserved last phenylalanine or tryptophan, likely due to a read error. The J gene is TRBJ2-5, the V gene TRBV20-1, with D possibly matching TRBD2 (6 bases). CDR1 DFQATT and CDR2 SNEGSKA come from the germline V gene (reference sequence). CDR3 length equals 13 residues. CDR3 region: CSARGLIQETQYY. The CDR3 DNA follows: TGCAGTGCCAGAGGACTAATCCAAGAGACCCAGTACTAC.

To note about this clonotype: This may be a read error, as it is one base from a much larger clone. Since the CDR3 does not end with the conserved phenylalanine or tryptophan, this likely comes from a read error. The chain couples TRBV29-1 to TRBJ1-2; 10 bases fit TRBD1. The CDR3 loop spans 12 amino acids. With V trimmed by 7 bases and J by 6 bases, 5 bases remained unmatched. The V gene's germline CDR1 is SQVTM and CDR2 ANQGSEA. The DNA for the CDR3 is TGCAGCGCCCTGACAGGGGGCCATGGCTACACCTAC. Its translation is CSALTGGHGYTY.

To note about this clonotype: Its ends do not fully match the called genes, so a read error is possible. The chain has TRBV6-6 and TRBJ1-4; TRBD1 is a possible D gene (5 bases). The CDR3 extends over 14 amino acids. Germline V gene lookup returns CDR1 MNHNY and CDR2 SVGAGI (reference sequence). The CDR3, as DNA: TGTGACAGCAGTTTCCCCGGCAGGGACGAAAAACTGTTTTTT. The encoded protein is CDSSFPGRDEKLFF.

The CDR3 region is CSGVCSGGAGNEQFF. In DNA form, the CDR3 reads TGTTCCGGAGTGTGTAGCGGGGGGGCGGGCAATGAGCAGTTCTTC. V and J are TRBV11-2 and TRBJ2-1; the match to TRBD2 covers 11 bases. The CDR3 spans 15 residues. Germline assignment: CDR1 SGHAT and CDR2 FQNNGV.

With regard to this clonotype: A much larger clone is a single base away; this may be a read error. The rearrangement joins TRBV29-1 to TRBJ1-5, with a weak D call TRBD1 (5 bases). The CDR3 sequence is 12 residues long. The germline CDR1 and CDR2 sequences are SQVTM and ANQGSEA. This CDR3 is CSVRDGNQTQHF. The CDR3 DNA sequence: TGCAGCGTGAGGGACGGTAATCAGACCCAGCATTTT.

This chain links TRBV11-3 with TRBJ2-5; D is unclear. Germline assignment: CDR1 SGHNT and CDR2 YENEEA. The CDR3 is 13 residues long. The CDR3 sequence is CVGCRGPGETQYF. The CDR3 DNA sequence: TGTGTCGGCTGCCGCGGACCCGGGGAGACCCAGTACTTC.

In the case of this clonotype: Relative to the germline gene, one junction end is altered; a read error may explain this. The CDR3 is CTSSYSRDRGYEQYF. The DNA for the CDR3 is TGTACCAGCAGCTACAGCCGGGACAGGGGATACGAGCAGTACTTC. The V gene is TRBV7-8, the J gene TRBJ2-7; the match to TRBD1 covers 10 bases. Per germline, CDR1 SGHVS and CDR2 FQNEAQ. The length of the CDR3 is 15 residues.